This TCR beta chain was captured in a study of blood T cells in healthy people across ages. Findings and limits, study-wide: Unknown CMV status may confound age-related changes in expanded clones.

Then a second PCR, running roughly 7 to 11 cycles, was carried out with a sample-barcoded 5' primer and a J-beta primer mix. TCRdb reprocessed the 5' RACE reads with MiXCR, giving one entry per CDR3 protein. The sample lists under 2 million distinct CDR3 sequences; about 35% were seen once. This clonotype was found a few times. No antigen is known for it. At one boundary the junction diverges from the germline segment, which might be a read error. Germline V lookup: CDR1 MNHEY, CDR2 SVGAGI. The CDR3 has 20 amino acids. The specimen was blood. This rearrangement joins TRBV6-5 to TRBJ2-7; 11 nucleotides align to TRBD1. The sequence came from a woman in her twenties or thirties in good health. DNA for the CDR3: TGTGCCCGCAGTTACTCGTGGCCTAAGCCCGGGACAGGGGGCTCCTACGAGCAGTACTTC. Translated: CARSYSWPKPGTGGSYEQYF.